Below, 21 T cell receptor beta chains from the same sample are listed, as sequenced in a study of CD4 and CD8 cells across lung adenocarcinoma regions. TCRdb reprocessed the PCR reads via MiXCR and lists one record per CDR3 protein. The sample includes roughly 20,000 distinct CDR3 sequences, less than 65% seen only once; the top ten take approximately 26%. The sample consisted of CD8+ T cells from the center of a lung tumor. These receptors all come from a female donor with lung adenocarcinoma. The CD4 and CD8 labels of this study may be unreliable.

Comment on this clonotype: Mismatch with germline at one junction end may stem from a read error. This chain joins TRBV6-5 and TRBJ2-5; possibly TRBD1 or TRBD2 for D (5 bases each). The germline gives CDR1 MNHEY, CDR2 SVGAGI. The CDR3 runs 13 residues. CDR3 sequence (DNA): TGTGCCAGCAGTCACAATACCGGGACGGGGCAGTACTTT. Encoded protein: CASSHNTGTGQYF.

The sample holds a few counts of this clonotype. This rearrangement joins TRBV14 to TRBJ2-6; D is perhaps TRBD1 or TRBD2 (5 bases each). The length of the CDR3 is 16 residues. V lost 1 base and J lost 1, with 8 bases in between. CDR1 is SGHDN and CDR2 is FVKESK in the germline V gene. The CDR3 here is CASSQGGFSGANVLTF. The CDR3 coding sequence is TGTGCCAGCAGCCAAGGGGGGTTTTCTGGGGCCAACGTCCTGACTTTC.

The chain joins TRBV7-6 to TRBJ1-1; D not certain. The V gene's germline CDR1 is SGHVS and CDR2 FNYEAQ. The V gene lost 5 bases and the J gene lost 0 bases, with 16 bases spanning the gap. This CDR3 has 16 residues. The CDR3 sequence: CASSPPDSDMNTEAFF. CDR3 bases: TGTGCCAGCAGCCCCCCGGACTCCGACATGAACACTGAAGCTTTCTTT.

This clonotype was counted many times. This sequence joins TRBV6-5 and TRBJ1-2, with a possible D match to TRBD1 (5 bases). Germline assignment: CDR1 MNHEY and CDR2 SVGAGI. The CDR3 has 15 amino acids. The V gene lost 4 bases and the J gene lost 7 bases, with 19 bases spanning the gap. The CDR3 reads CASSFFGGEYSGYTF. CDR3 nucleotides: TGTGCCAGCAGTTTTTTTGGAGGGGAGTATAGTGGCTACACCTTC.

This clonotype has more than one count but fewer than ten. The chain links TRBV27 to TRBJ2-2; unclear D gene. V lost 6 bases and J 2 bases, leaving 13 bases between the germline ends. The CDR3 is 15 residues long. Germline CDR1 reads MNHEY; CDR2 reads SMNVEV (reference sequence). The CDR3 spells CASRPPGRNTGELFF. CDR3 DNA sequence: TGTGCCAGCAGGCCACCCGGTCGTAACACCGGGGAGCTGTTTTTT.

Details on this clonotype: This CDR3 is missing its conserved last phenylalanine or tryptophan, likely due to a read error. The rearrangement joins TRBV10-2 to TRBJ2-5; D tentatively reads TRBD1 or TRBD2 (5 bases each). CDR3 length: 15 residues. Germline CDR1 reads WSHSY; CDR2 reads SAAADI. The CDR3 DNA reads TGCGCCAGCAGTGAGTCTGGCTGGAAAGGGGAGACGCAGTACGTC. Translation gives CASSESGWKGETQYV.

Points on this clonotype: An end of the junction does not agree with germline; a read error may underlie this. This rearrangement joins TRBV27 to TRBJ2-6, with a weak D call TRBD1 (6 bases). The CDR3 has 15 amino acids. CDR1 and CDR2 from the germline V gene are MNHEY and SMNVEV (reference sequence). CDR3 sequence (DNA): TGTGCCAGCAGTCCAATGGGGGCTGGGGCCAACGTCCTGAACTTC. This gives the protein CASSPMGAGANVLNF.

Details on this clonotype: Germline and junction disagree at one end, which may indicate a read error. The V gene is TRBV6-1, the J gene TRBJ2-4; D tentatively fits TRBD1 or TRBD2 (6 bases each). The CDR3 runs 15 residues. In germline, CDR1 is MNHNS, CDR2 SASEGT. The DNA of the CDR3 is TGTGCCAGGGGGGGTGGGGGCGGAGACCAAAACATCCAGTACTTC. Translating gives CARGGGGGDQNIQYF.

The rearrangement joins TRBV10-2 to TRBJ2-5; 7 nucleotides align to TRBD2. Germline assignment: CDR1 WSHSY and CDR2 SAAADI. The CDR3 has 15 amino acids. Germline trimming cut 9 bases from V and 4 bases from J; bases unmatched to any gene: 14. The chain's CDR3 is CARGTGGRYPETQYF. As DNA, the CDR3 is TGCGCCAGGGGTACGGGGGGACGGTACCCAGAGACCCAGTACTTC.

The genes are TRBV6-2 or TRBV6-3 and TRBJ2-1, with 8 bases matching TRBD2. The CDR3 contains 15 residues. The ends lost 8 bases at V and 9 bases at J; junction bases unmatched: 15. Germline V gene data show CDR1 as MNHEY and CDR2 as SVGEGT. The DNA of the CDR3 is TGTGCCAGCGGAAGGGGTAGCGGGATGGAGGGTGAGCAGTTCTTC. Protein product: CASGRGSGMEGEQFF.

The chain has TRBV3-1 and TRBJ2-1, with TRBD2 identical over 8 bases. Germline values: CDR1 LGHDT, CDR2 YNNKEL (reference sequence). The CDR3 contains 16 residues. V gave up 2 bases and J gave up 5 bases; unmatched junction bases: 8. CDR3 nucleotides: TGTGCCAGCAGCCAAATCGAGCGGGAGTACAACAATGAGCAGTTCTTC. Amino acids: CASSQIEREYNNEQFF.

This chain joins TRBV10-3 and TRBJ2-1; possibly TRBD1 or TRBD2 for D (6 bases each). V was pared by 11 bases and J by 13 bases, with 30 bases between. In germline, CDR1 is ENHRY, CDR2 SYGVKD. This CDR3 has 15 residues. CDR3: CAVRDGGRGEETQFF. In DNA, the CDR3 is TGTGCCGTGAGGGACGGGGGCCGTGGCGAAGAGACTCAGTTCTTC.

This rearrangement joins TRBV6-1 to TRBJ1-4, with 7 nucleotides matching TRBD1. The germline V gene encodes CDR1 MNHNS and CDR2 SASEGT. The CDR3 sequence is 14 residues long. The V gene end was trimmed by 6 bases and the J gene end by 6 bases; junction bases not matched to a gene: 7. The CDR3 here is CASRQGGGDEKLFF. The CDR3 nucleotides read TGTGCCAGCAGGCAGGGGGGAGGAGATGAAAAACTGTTTTTT.

This chain connects TRBV7-9 to TRBJ1-2; no clear D. The V gene's germline CDR1 is SEHNR and CDR2 FQNEAQ (reference sequence). This CDR3 contains 15 residues. V was cut by 1 base and J by 2 bases, with 11 bases left in between. CDR3 loop: CASSLGALNNYGYTF. In DNA, the CDR3 is TGTGCCAGCAGCTTAGGGGCTTTAAACAACTATGGCTACACCTTC.

V usage is TRBV6-1 and J usage is TRBJ1-1; no firm D call. CDR3 length equals 11 residues. From germline, CDR1 is MNHNS and CDR2 SASEGT. V was trimmed by 8 bases and J by 5 bases, leaving 9 bases between them. CDR3 in amino acids: CASHRRTEAFF. The CDR3 coding sequence is TGTGCCAGCCATAGGAGAACTGAAGCTTTCTTT.

The CDR3 here is CASRYRGSNTGELFF. Here the CDR3 DNA reads TGTGCCAGCCGCTACCGCGGGTCGAACACCGGGGAGCTGTTTTTT. The rearrangement uses TRBV6-5 and TRBJ2-2; maybe TRBD2 (5 bases). Germline V gene sequence: CDR1 MNHEY, CDR2 SVGAGI. The CDR3 totals 15 residues. Trimming stripped 8 bases from V and 0 bases from J, with 13 bases between.

This clonotype was recorded a few times. The gene calls are TRBV10-1 and TRBJ2-1, with D perhaps matching TRBD2 (5 bases). The J call may be faulty, since TRBJ2-7 better matches the DNA end. Per germline, CDR1 WNHNN and CDR2 SYGVQD (reference sequence). The CDR3 contains 14 residues. The CDR3 DNA is TGCGCGGGCAGAGGGCGCCGTGACCAAGAGACGCAGTACTTC. Amino acid sequence: CAGRGRRDQETQYF.

The chain uses TRBV6-1 and TRBJ2-4; either TRBD1 or TRBD2 may supply D (5 bases each). Germline CDR1 and CDR2: MNHNS and SASEGT. Deletions cut 6 bases from V and 5 bases from J, with 20 bases between. The CDR3 consists of 16 residues. The CDR3 bases are TGTGCCAGCAGCCCGCTCCGGGGCAGGGACCAAAACATTCAGTACTTC. This encodes CASSPLRGRDQNIQYF.

This clonotype was seen ten or more times. J is TRBJ1-1 and V is TRBV6-5, with no clear D. The germline V and J ends were trimmed by 4 bases and 2 bases, with 11 bases remaining between them. Per the germline V gene, CDR1 is MNHEY and CDR2 is SVGAGI. The CDR3 covers 14 residues. For the CDR3, the DNA is TGTGCCAGCAGTTTCACCGAAGGAAACACTGAAGCTTTCTTT. Amino acids: CASSFTEGNTEAFF.

The J gene is TRBJ2-3, the V gene TRBV6-1, with 9 positions matching TRBD2. The CDR3 is 16 amino acids. Germline V gene lookup returns CDR1 MNHNS and CDR2 SASEGT. The junction had 9 bases not matched to a gene; V was cut back by 6 bases and J by 2 bases. The CDR3 sequence: CASRNPSGAFTDTQYF. For the CDR3, the DNA is TGTGCCAGCAGGAACCCTAGCGGGGCGTTCACAGATACGCAGTATTTT.

This clonotype was detected a few times. This chain uses TRBV20-1 with TRBJ2-5; 7 bases match TRBD2. Near its end, the DNA agrees better with TRBJ2-7, so the J call may be wrong. The germline V gene encodes CDR1 DFQATT and CDR2 SNEGSKA (reference sequence). CDR3 length equals 15 residues. The DNA of the CDR3 is TGCAGTGCTAGAGATCTGAGGACTAGTGGTTTCGAGCAGTACTTC. It translates to CSARDLRTSGFEQYF.